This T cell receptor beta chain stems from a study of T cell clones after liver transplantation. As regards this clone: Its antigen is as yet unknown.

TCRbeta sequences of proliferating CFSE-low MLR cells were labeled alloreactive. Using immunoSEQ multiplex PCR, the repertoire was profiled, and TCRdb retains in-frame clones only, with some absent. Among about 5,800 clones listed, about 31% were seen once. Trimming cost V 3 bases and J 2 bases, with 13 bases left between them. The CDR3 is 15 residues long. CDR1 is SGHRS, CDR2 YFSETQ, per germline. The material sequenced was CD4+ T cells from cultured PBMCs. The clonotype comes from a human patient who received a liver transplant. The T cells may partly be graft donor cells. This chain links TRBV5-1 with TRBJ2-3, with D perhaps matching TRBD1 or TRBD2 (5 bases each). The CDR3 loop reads CASSWGSKTTDTQYF. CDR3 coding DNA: TGCGCCAGCAGCTGGGGGTCGAAGACCACAGATACGCAGTATTTT.